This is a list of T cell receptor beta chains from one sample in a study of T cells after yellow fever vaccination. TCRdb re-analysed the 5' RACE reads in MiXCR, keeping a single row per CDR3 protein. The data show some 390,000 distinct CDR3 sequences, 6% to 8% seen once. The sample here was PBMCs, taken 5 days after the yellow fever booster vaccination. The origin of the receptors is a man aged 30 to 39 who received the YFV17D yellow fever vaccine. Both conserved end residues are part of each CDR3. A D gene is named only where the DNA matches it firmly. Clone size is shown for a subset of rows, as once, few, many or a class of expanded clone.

TGTGCCATCAGTGCTTCCGGGACAGGGGAAGAGACCCAGTACTTC | CAISASGTGEETQYF | TRBD1 | 15 | many | TRBJ2-5 | TRBV10-3
TGCAGTGCTAGATTCACAGGGACAGATACGCAGTATTTT | CSARFTGTDTQYF | . | 13 | . | TRBJ2-3 | TRBV20-1
TGTGCCAGCAGCTTGGATCTCCATCGTAAGAGCGGTCCTGAAGCTTTCTTT | CASSLDLHRKSGPEAFF | . | 17 | few | TRBJ1-1 | TRBV5-5
TGTGCCACCGGTGAGGGGGTCGTGGGGACCCAGTACTTC | CATGEGVVGTQYF | . | 13 | . | TRBJ2-5 | TRBV7-2
TGTGCCAGCAGCGTAGAAAATAGAATCGATGAGCAGTTCTTC | CASSVENRIDEQFF | . | 14 | . | TRBJ2-1 | TRBV9
TGTGCCAGCAGTTACACACCAGGACCCAACTACGAGCAGTACTTC | CASSYTPGPNYEQYF | . | 15 | few | TRBJ2-7 | TRBV6-5
TGTGCCAGCAGCCAGCTCCTTCGAGGGGCCGGGACAGGGATCCACTTT | CASSQLLRGAGTGIHF | TRBD1 | 16 | . | TRBJ1-6 | TRBV3-1
TGTGCCAGCAGCCCTTCAGCAGGGGCCAATCAGCCCCAGCATTTT | CASSPSAGANQPQHF | . | 15 | many | TRBJ1-5 | TRBV9
TGCAGTGCTAGCAGGTTCGGACTAGCGGGACCAAATGAGCAGTTCTTC | CSASRFGLAGPNEQFF | TRBD2 | 16 | few | TRBJ2-1 | TRBV20-1
TGCGCCAGCAGCATAACTCCCGGGAATACATTAGGTTCACCCCTCCACTTT | CASSITPGNTLGSPLHF | . | 17 | . | TRBJ1-6 | TRBV5-1
TGCGCCAGCAGCCAAGATGAGTGGGGACAGGGGCCAGATACGCAGTATTTT | CASSQDEWGQGPDTQYF | TRBD1 | 17 | . | TRBJ2-3 | TRBV4-3
TGCAGTGCTACCCGACCGGGGGAATACGAGCAGTACTTC | CSATRPGEYEQYF | . | 13 | . | TRBJ2-7 | TRBV20-1
TGCAGTGTTTCTCAGGGGAGCGGGATAGAAGAGACCCAGTACTTC | CSVSQGSGIEETQYF | . | 15 | many | TRBJ2-5 | TRBV20-1
TGCGCCAGCAGCTTGTTGTCAGGGGGAGAAGAGACCCAGTACTTC | CASSLLSGGEETQYF | TRBD1 | 15 | . | TRBJ2-5 | TRBV5-1
TGTGCCAGTAGTAACGGGCCGGGTTACGAGCAGTACTTC | CASSNGPGYEQYF | . | 13 | . | TRBJ2-7 | TRBV19
TGCAGTGCTAGAGATAGTACTAGCGGGGCGGGGAGCACAGATACGCAGTATTTT | CSARDSTSGAGSTDTQYF | TRBD2 | 18 | few | TRBJ2-3 | TRBV20-1
TGTGCCAGCAGCTTGGGCCCCTCCAGGGCCACCGGGGAGCTGTTTTTT | CASSLGPSRATGELFF | . | 16 | few | TRBJ2-2 | TRBV5-4
TGCAGTGCTAGAAGGACCCCGGTGCTGGCCGGGGAGCTGTTTTTT | CSARRTPVLAGELFF | . | 15 | . | TRBJ2-2 | TRBV20-1
TGTGCCAGCAGTGATGCTACCTCCTACGAGCAGTACTTC | CASSDATSYEQYF | . | 13 | few | TRBJ2-7 | TRBV25-1
TGCGCCAGCAGCCCAGGGACTAGTCACAATGAGCAGTTCTTC | CASSPGTSHNEQFF | TRBD2 | 14 | . | TRBJ2-1 | TRBV4-3
TGCAGTGCCCAACCCACCATCAATCAGCCCCAGCATTTT | CSAQPTINQPQHF | . | 13 | . | TRBJ1-5 | TRBV20-1
TGTGCCTGGAGTGGGGGTGGCTATGGCTACACCTTC | CAWSGGGYGYTF | . | 12 | many | TRBJ1-2 | TRBV30
TGTGCCAGCAGCTGGGACTCGGGCACTGAAGCTTTCTTT | CASSWDSGTEAFF | . | 13 | . | TRBJ1-1 | TRBV5-4
TGTGCCAGCAGTTTCGGTGTTTTGGGGGTGTCGGCGGAGGCTGGGTACGAGCAGTACTTC | CASSFGVLGVSAEAGYEQYF | . | 20 | few | TRBJ2-7 | TRBV28
TGTGCCAGTAGTATCGGAACTAGCGGTTTCGATGAGCAGTTCTTC | CASSIGTSGFDEQFF | TRBD2 | 15 | many | TRBJ2-1 | TRBV19
TGTGCCTGGACCGACTTAGGGCGCGAGGCCTACAATGAGCAGTTCTTC | CAWTDLGREAYNEQFF | . | 16 | many | TRBJ2-1 | TRBV30
TGTGCCACCAGTGATCGGTGGACGACCTTCACCGGGGAGCTGTTTTTT | CATSDRWTTFTGELFF | . | 16 | . | TRBJ2-2 | TRBV24-1
TGTGCCAGCAGCCCTTGGACAGGGCAAGAGACCCAGTACTTC | CASSPWTGQETQYF | TRBD1 | 14 | many | TRBJ2-5 | TRBV7-2
TGCGCCAGCAGCTTGGTGGGGACAGGGATAGGGTCTGAAGCTTTCTTT | CASSLVGTGIGSEAFF | TRBD1 | 16 | many | TRBJ1-1 | TRBV5-1
TGTGCCAGCAGATACAGGGATTCCTACAATGAGCAGTTCTTC | CASRYRDSYNEQFF | . | 14 | many | TRBJ2-1 | TRBV12-3/TRBV12-4
TGTGCCAGCAGCCCTAACTGGGACAGGGGCTACGAGCAGTACTTC | CASSPNWDRGYEQYF | TRBD1 | 15 | many | TRBJ2-7 | TRBV7-2
TGTGCCAGCAGATTCCAGGGTCTCGCCTACGAGCAGTACTTC | CASRFQGLAYEQYF | . | 14 | . | TRBJ2-7 | TRBV28
TGTGCCATCAGTGAGGGGACAGGGAAGTACTTC | CAISEGTGKYF | TRBD1 | 11 | many | TRBJ2-7 | TRBV10-3
TGTGCCAGCAGCCCCGGACAGAGCAATCAGCCCCAGCATTTT | CASSPGQSNQPQHF | . | 14 | many | TRBJ1-5 | TRBV2
TGCAGCGTCGCCGGGACCCTTTCCTACGAGCAGTACTTC | CSVAGTLSYEQYF | . | 13 | . | TRBJ2-7 | TRBV29-1
TGCGCCGTCGGGACAGGGGGCCCCTACAATGAGCAGTTCTTC | CAVGTGGPYNEQFF | TRBD1 | 14 | . | TRBJ2-1 | TRBV5-1
TGTGCCAGCAGCTTGGGGGGGATCACAGGGGAGCAGTACTTC | CASSLGGITGEQYF | . | 14 | many | TRBJ2-7 | TRBV5-6
TGCAGCGTTGCTGTTAGCGGTTCTAGCACAGATACGCAGTATTTT | CSVAVSGSSTDTQYF | . | 15 | few | TRBJ2-3 | TRBV29-1
TGTGCCAGCAGTTACCAGGCATACTACGAGCAGTACTTC | CASSYQAYYEQYF | . | 13 | many | TRBJ2-7 | TRBV6-5
TGTGCCAGCAGTTCTGGTGGTGGACAGGCCACAGATACGCAGTATTTT | CASSSGGGQATDTQYF | TRBD1 | 16 | many | TRBJ2-3 | TRBV12-3/TRBV12-4
TGTGCCAGCAGCTTTTTTACGGGTACATACGAGCAGTACTTC | CASSFFTGTYEQYF | . | 14 | many | TRBJ2-7 | TRBV7-9
TGTGCCAGCAGCCAAATGAGCGGGAGGGTGGATACGCAGTATTTT | CASSQMSGRVDTQYF | TRBD2 | 15 | . | TRBJ2-3 | TRBV3-1
TGTGCCAGCAGCTTCCGACAGGGGAACAATCAGCCCCAGCATTTT | CASSFRQGNNQPQHF | TRBD1 | 15 | . | TRBJ1-5 | TRBV7-2
TGTGCCAGCAGCTCGAGCGGGACCCCCTACGAGCAGTACTTC | CASSSSGTPYEQYF | TRBD2 | 14 | few | TRBJ2-7 | TRBV7-9
TGTGCCAGCAGCATTGAGACGGCGGTCTCCTACGAGCAGTACTTC | CASSIETAVSYEQYF | . | 15 | . | TRBJ2-7 | TRBV14
TGTGCCAGCAGCTTAGACTTGCTGGCAGGGAAATACAATGAGCAGTTCTTC | CASSLDLLAGKYNEQFF | . | 17 | many | TRBJ2-1 | TRBV11-2
TGTGCCAGCAGCTTTCCGGGACTAGCGGCTTACGAGCAGTACTTC | CASSFPGLAAYEQYF | TRBD2 | 15 | . | TRBJ2-7 | TRBV7-2
TGTGCCAGCAGCCAAGATCTCATGGCGGATACGCAGTATTTT | CASSQDLMADTQYF | . | 14 | . | TRBJ2-3 | TRBV4-2